This is a list of T cell receptor beta chains from one sample in a study of blood T cells in healthy people across ages. MiXCR was run by TCRdb on the 5' RACE reads, yielding one entry per CDR3 protein. Among about 1.8 million distinct CDR3 sequences, 49% were seen once, and the ten largest hold over 2%. Input material: blood. The receptors here all came from a woman aged 35 to 49 in good health. The CDR3 runs from the conserved cysteine through the conserved F or W. A D gene is named only where the DNA matches it firmly. Size is stated for part of the rows, as once, few or many counts, or as a class when the clone is expanded.

J: TRBJ2-4
size: -
V: TRBV24-1
D: -
CDR3: CATSGGIPRIQYF
DNA: TGTGCCACCAGTGGCGGGATCCCAAGGATCCAGTACTTC

J: TRBJ2-7
size: -
V: TRBV6-5
D: TRBD1
CDR3: CASSYRVVGTGTYEQYF
DNA: TGTGCCAGCAGTTACAGAGTCGTCGGGACAGGCACCTACGAGCAGTACTTC

J: TRBJ2-1
size: -
V: TRBV12-3/TRBV12-4
D: TRBD2
CDR3: CASRFGGYNNEQFF
DNA: TGTGCCAGCAGGTTCGGGGGGTATAACAATGAGCAGTTCTTC

J: TRBJ2-7
size: few
V: TRBV20-1
D: TRBD2
CDR3: CSASGGAYYEQYF
DNA: TGCAGTGCTAGCGGGGGGGCTTACTACGAGCAGTACTTC

J: TRBJ2-7
size: -
V: TRBV29-1
D: -
CDR3: CSFRILHEQYF
DNA: TGCAGCTTCCGCATCCTACACGAGCAGTACTTC

J: TRBJ2-7
size: many
V: TRBV27
D: -
CDR3: CASSPDGSYEQYF
DNA: TGTGCCAGCAGTCCCGACGGCTCCTACGAGCAGTACTTC

J: TRBJ2-1
size: -
V: TRBV3-1
D: -
CDR3: CASSQADGPFEQFF
DNA: TGTGCCAGCAGCCAGGCGGACGGGCCCTTCGAGCAGTTCTTC

J: TRBJ2-7
size: -
V: TRBV12-3/TRBV12-4
D: -
CDR3: CASSSRISYNEQYF
DNA: TGTGCCAGCTCGTCCCGGATCTCCTACAATGAGCAGTACTTC

J: TRBJ1-2
size: -
V: TRBV15
D: -
CDR3: CATSSDRRNYGYTF
DNA: TGTGCCACCAGCAGCGATAGACGGAACTATGGCTACACCTTC

J: TRBJ1-2
size: -
V: TRBV4-2
D: TRBD1
CDR3: CASSRQGAGTGGDGYTF
DNA: TGTGCCAGCAGCCGACAAGGGGCCGGGACAGGGGGCGATGGCTACACCTTC

J: TRBJ1-2
size: -
V: TRBV4-2
D: -
CDR3: CASSQDRLVSYGYTF
DNA: TGTGCCAGCAGCCAAGATAGGTTGGTCTCCTATGGCTACACCTTC

J: TRBJ2-7
size: -
V: TRBV7-2
D: -
CDR3: CASSPRGGTINNEQYF
DNA: TGTGCCAGCAGCCCTAGGGGCGGGACAATCAACAATGAGCAGTACTTC

J: TRBJ2-1
size: -
V: TRBV15
D: TRBD2
CDR3: CATSRGAGGDYDEQFF
DNA: TGTGCCACCAGCAGAGGAGCGGGGGGGGATTATGATGAGCAGTTCTTC

J: TRBJ2-3
size: -
V: TRBV7-3
D: TRBD2
CDR3: CASSLSTGGISSSTDTQYF
DNA: TGTGCCAGCAGCTTATCCACGGGGGGTATATCCTCTAGCACAGATACGCAGTATTTT

J: TRBJ2-7
size: -
V: TRBV20-1
D: TRBD1
CDR3: CSATRRTGNDEQYF
DNA: TGCAGCGCTACTCGGCGGACAGGGAACGACGAGCAGTACTTC

J: TRBJ2-7
size: -
V: TRBV20-1
D: TRBD1
CDR3: CSAGDRGVSYEQYF
DNA: TGCAGTGCTGGGGACAGGGGAGTTTCGTACGAGCAGTACTTC

J: TRBJ1-2
size: -
V: TRBV27
D: TRBD1
CDR3: CASSKEFRGPNGYTF
DNA: TGTGCCAGCAGTAAGGAGTTCAGGGGGCCGAATGGCTACACCTTC

J: TRBJ2-7
size: -
V: TRBV20-1
D: TRBD1
CDR3: CGARDLEGANEQYF
DNA: TGCGGTGCTAGAGATCTCGAGGGGGCTAACGAGCAGTACTTC

J: TRBJ2-1
size: -
V: TRBV28
D: -
CDR3: CASSTGFDEQFF
DNA: TGTGCCAGCAGTACAGGGTTCGATGAGCAGTTCTTC

J: TRBJ2-6
size: -
V: TRBV15
D: -
CDR3: CATSRDARGTGANVLTF
DNA: TGTGCCACCAGCAGAGACGCGCGGGGTACTGGGGCCAACGTCCTGACTTTC

J: TRBJ1-3
size: -
V: TRBV4-3
D: -
CDR3: CASSQDRRKGGSSGNTIYF
DNA: TGCGCCAGCAGCCAAGATCGAAGGAAGGGGGGTTCTTCTGGAAACACCATATATTTT

J: TRBJ2-7
size: -
V: TRBV4-1
D: TRBD2
CDR3: CASSQAGGGLDEQYF
DNA: TGCGCCAGCAGCCAAGCTGGGGGGGGGTTAGACGAGCAGTACTTC

J: TRBJ2-3
size: -
V: TRBV4-3
D: TRBD2
CDR3: CASSQWANGGGIVTDTQYF
DNA: TGCGCCAGCAGCCAGTGGGCGAATGGCGGGGGGATAGTCACAGATACGCAGTATTTT

J: TRBJ2-1
size: -
V: TRBV7-2
D: -
CDR3: CASRPGSAGYNEQFF
DNA: TGTGCCAGCAGACCTGGGAGTGCGGGTTACAATGAGCAGTTCTTC

J: TRBJ2-3
size: -
V: TRBV18
D: TRBD2
CDR3: CASSPPTAGGTGTQYF
DNA: TGTGCCAGCTCACCACCTACGGCGGGGGGGACTGGAACGCAGTATTTT

J: TRBJ2-7
size: -
V: TRBV20-1
D: TRBD1
CDR3: CSATGTEYEQYF
DNA: TGCAGTGCTACCGGGACAGAATACGAGCAGTACTTC

J: TRBJ1-6
size: -
V: TRBV4-3
D: -
CDR3: CASSQDIRNNSPLHF
DNA: TGCGCCAGCAGCCAAGATATCCGGAATAATTCACCCCTCCACTTT

J: TRBJ2-1
size: -
V: TRBV3-1
D: TRBD1
CDR3: CASSRSEGQGNNEQFF
DNA: TGTGCCAGCAGCCGAAGCGAGGGACAGGGGAACAATGAGCAGTTCTTC

J: TRBJ2-1
size: -
V: TRBV12-3/TRBV12-4
D: TRBD1
CDR3: CASSFAGTGRNEQFF
DNA: TGTGCCAGCAGTTTTGCCGGGACAGGGAGGAATGAGCAGTTCTTC

J: TRBJ1-2
size: -
V: TRBV24-1
D: -
CDR3: CATSEGGLGGYTF
DNA: TGTGCCACCAGTGAAGGAGGGCTTGGGGGCTACACCTTC

J: TRBJ2-6
size: -
V: TRBV11-3
D: TRBD1
CDR3: CASSAGGQAYSGANVLTF
DNA: TGTGCCAGCAGCGCAGGGGGACAGGCCTACTCTGGGGCCAACGTCCTGACTTTC

J: TRBJ2-1
size: -
V: TRBV24-1
D: -
CDR3: CATSDLRSETGSHTRNEQFF
DNA: TGTGCCACCAGTGATTTAAGAAGTGAAACTGGATCACACACGCGCAATGAGCAGTTCTTC

J: TRBJ1-2
size: -
V: TRBV4-2
D: -
CDR3: CASGQGGVGANYGYTF
DNA: TGTGCCAGCGGCCAAGGGGGAGTGGGAGCGAACTATGGCTACACCTTC

J: TRBJ1-1
size: -
V: TRBV3-1
D: TRBD1
CDR3: CASSQGDRTMNTEAFF
DNA: TGTGCCAGCAGCCAAGGGGACAGAACCATGAACACTGAAGCTTTCTTT

J: TRBJ2-7
size: few
V: TRBV5-5
D: -
CDR3: CASSLASSAYEQYF
DNA: TGTGCCAGCAGCTTGGCGTCTTCCGCCTACGAGCAGTACTTC

J: TRBJ1-5
size: few
V: TRBV20-1
D: TRBD1
CDR3: CSVTTGDGAYSNQPQHF
DNA: TGCAGTGTTACGACAGGGGATGGGGCTTATAGCAATCAGCCCCAGCATTTT

J: TRBJ1-5
size: -
V: TRBV6-1
D: -
CDR3: CASSEWGQGFNQPQHF
DNA: TGTGCCAGCAGTGAATGGGGTCAGGGATTTAATCAGCCCCAGCATTTT

J: TRBJ1-1
size: -
V: TRBV29-1
D: -
CDR3: CSVLSVNTEAFF
DNA: TGCAGCGTTCTCTCAGTGAACACTGAAGCTTTCTTT

J: TRBJ2-1
size: -
V: TRBV10-2
D: -
CDR3: CASSEVSGSYNEQFF
DNA: TGCGCCAGCAGTGAGGTGTCAGGTTCCTACAATGAGCAGTTCTTC

J: TRBJ2-5
size: few
V: TRBV10-3
D: -
CDR3: CAISESPQDQETQYF
DNA: TGTGCCATCAGTGAGTCCCCGCAGGATCAAGAGACCCAGTACTTC

J: TRBJ1-5
size: few
V: TRBV7-2
D: -
CDR3: CASSLVATEYSNQPQHF
DNA: TGTGCCAGCAGCCTCGTGGCGACGGAGTATAGCAATCAGCCCCAGCATTTT

J: TRBJ2-3
size: -
V: TRBV29-1
D: -
CDR3: CSVETGWGTDTQYF
DNA: TGCAGCGTTGAAACAGGTTGGGGCACAGATACGCAGTATTTT

J: TRBJ2-7
size: few
V: TRBV6-2/TRBV6-3
D: TRBD2
CDR3: CASSSRTSRAYEQYF
DNA: TGTGCCAGCAGCTCTAGGACTAGCCGCGCCTACGAGCAGTACTTC

J: TRBJ2-1
size: few
V: TRBV20-1
D: TRBD2
CDR3: CSARPLLAGNYNEQFF
DNA: TGCAGTGCTAGACCCCTCCTAGCGGGGAATTACAATGAGCAGTTCTTC

J: TRBJ2-4
size: -
V: TRBV18
D: -
CDR3: CASSAVSGIQYF
DNA: TGTGCCAGCTCAGCCGTTTCGGGCATTCAGTACTTC

J: TRBJ2-7
size: few
V: TRBV27
D: -
CDR3: CASSFWGKSHEQYF
DNA: TGTGCCAGCAGTTTTTGGGGGAAATCCCACGAGCAGTACTTC

J: TRBJ2-5
size: many
V: TRBV5-1
D: TRBD1
CDR3: CASSSTGVETQYF
DNA: TGTGCCAGCAGCTCGACAGGGGTGGAGACCCAGTACTTC

J: TRBJ1-2
size: few
V: TRBV7-9
D: TRBD1
CDR3: CASSYRQGFNGYTF
DNA: TGTGCCAGCAGCTATCGACAGGGTTTTAATGGCTACACCTTC

J: TRBJ1-1
size: -
V: TRBV12-3/TRBV12-4
D: -
CDR3: CASSLALGGTEAFF
DNA: TGTGCCAGCAGTTTAGCGCTCGGGGGCACTGAAGCTTTCTTT

J: TRBJ2-5
size: few
V: TRBV7-2
D: -
CDR3: CASSSPGLAMKTQYF
DNA: TGTGCCAGCAGCTCACCGGGACTCGCTATGAAGACCCAGTACTTC

J: TRBJ1-5
size: -
V: TRBV6-1
D: TRBD1
CDR3: CASSAGGGQPQHF
DNA: TGTGCCAGCAGTGCAGGGGGCGGGCAGCCCCAGCATTTT

J: TRBJ2-3
size: -
V: TRBV20-1
D: -
CDR3: CSARGRGEVSSTDTQYF
DNA: TGCAGTGCTAGGGGGCGCGGGGAAGTTTCTAGCACAGATACGCAGTATTTT